This TCR beta chain was observed in a study of glioma-infiltrating T cells. The iRepertoire nested amplicon-rescue multiplex PCR amplified TCR alpha and beta CDR3s from RNA. TCRdb re-called the multiplex PCR reads through MiXCR, storing one row per CDR3 protein. The sample lists approximately 190,000 distinct CDR3 sequences, about 31% occurring once. The CDR3 totals 15 residues. Trimming removed 2 bases from V and 7 bases from J; junction bases left unmatched: 8. The germline V gene encodes CDR1 SGHRS and CDR2 YFSETQ. This clonotype has at least ten counts. The sequenced material came from glioma tissue, nonneoplastic brain tissue, or PBMCs (not recorded which). The chain recombines TRBV5-1 with TRBJ2-1; 8 nucleotides line up with TRBD2. The receptor was derived from a human donor with low-grade glioma or glioblastoma, undergoing nonglioma brain surgery, or in good health (not recorded which). The CDR3 region has the DNA TGCGCCAGCAGCTTCGGGACTAGAGAGGTGAATGAGCAGTTCTTC. It yields the protein CASSFGTREVNEQFF.